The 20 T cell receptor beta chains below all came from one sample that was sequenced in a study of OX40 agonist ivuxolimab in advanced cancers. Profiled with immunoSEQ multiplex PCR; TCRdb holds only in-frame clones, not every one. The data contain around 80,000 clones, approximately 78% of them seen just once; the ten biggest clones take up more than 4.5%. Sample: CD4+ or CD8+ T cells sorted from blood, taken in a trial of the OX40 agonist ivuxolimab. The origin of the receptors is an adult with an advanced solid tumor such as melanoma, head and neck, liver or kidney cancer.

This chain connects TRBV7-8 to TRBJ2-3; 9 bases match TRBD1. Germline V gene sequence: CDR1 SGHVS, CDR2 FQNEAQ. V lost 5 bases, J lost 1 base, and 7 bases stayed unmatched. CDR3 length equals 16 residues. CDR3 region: CASSPQQGARTDTQYF. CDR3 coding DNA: TGTGCCAGCAGCCCGCAACAGGGGGCGCGCACAGATACGCAGTATTTT.

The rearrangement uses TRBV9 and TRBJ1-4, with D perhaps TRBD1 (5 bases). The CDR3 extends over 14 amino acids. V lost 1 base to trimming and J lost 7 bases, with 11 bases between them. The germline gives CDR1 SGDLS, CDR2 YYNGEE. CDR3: CASSVFGTSEKLFF. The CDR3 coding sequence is TGTGCCAGCAGCGTATTCGGGACGAGTGAAAAACTGTTTTTT.

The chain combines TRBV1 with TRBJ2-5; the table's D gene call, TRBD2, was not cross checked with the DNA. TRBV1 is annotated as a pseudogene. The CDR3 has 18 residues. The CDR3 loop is CTSSLATKREGYQETQYF. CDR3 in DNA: TGCACCAGCAGCCTCGCAACCAAGCGGGAGGGATACCAAGAGACCCAGTACTTC.

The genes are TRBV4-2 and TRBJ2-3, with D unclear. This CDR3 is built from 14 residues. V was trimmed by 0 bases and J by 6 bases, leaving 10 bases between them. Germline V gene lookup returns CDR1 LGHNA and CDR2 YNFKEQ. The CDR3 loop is CASSQDSSVDTQYF. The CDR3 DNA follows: TGTGCCAGCAGCCAAGATTCCTCCGTCGATACGCAGTATTTT.

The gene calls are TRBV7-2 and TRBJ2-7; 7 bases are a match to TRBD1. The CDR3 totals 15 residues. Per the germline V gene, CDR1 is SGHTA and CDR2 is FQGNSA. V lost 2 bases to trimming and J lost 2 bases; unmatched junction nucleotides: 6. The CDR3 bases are TGTGCCAGCAGCTTACGTCCGGGACAGACCTACGAGCAGTACTTC. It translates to CASSLRPGQTYEQYF.

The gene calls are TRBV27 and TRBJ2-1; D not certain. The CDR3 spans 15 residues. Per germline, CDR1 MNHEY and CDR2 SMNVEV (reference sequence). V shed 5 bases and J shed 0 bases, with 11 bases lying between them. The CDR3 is CASSGPASSYNEQFF. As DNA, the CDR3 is TGTGCCAGCAGTGGACCAGCAAGCTCCTACAATGAGCAGTTCTTC.

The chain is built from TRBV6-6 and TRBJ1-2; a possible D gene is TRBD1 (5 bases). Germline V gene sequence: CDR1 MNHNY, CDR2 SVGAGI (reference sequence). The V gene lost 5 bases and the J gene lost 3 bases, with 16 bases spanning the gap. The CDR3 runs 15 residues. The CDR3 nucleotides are TGTGCCAGCAGTCCCGCTGGGACGGGCGACTATGGCTACACCTTC. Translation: CASSPAGTGDYGYTF.

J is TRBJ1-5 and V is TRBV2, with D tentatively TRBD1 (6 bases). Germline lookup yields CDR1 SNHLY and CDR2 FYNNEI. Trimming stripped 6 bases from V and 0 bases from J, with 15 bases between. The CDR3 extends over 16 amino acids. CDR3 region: CASRAPQGFSNQPQHF. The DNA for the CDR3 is TGTGCCAGCAGGGCCCCTCAGGGGTTTAGCAATCAGCCCCAGCATTTT.

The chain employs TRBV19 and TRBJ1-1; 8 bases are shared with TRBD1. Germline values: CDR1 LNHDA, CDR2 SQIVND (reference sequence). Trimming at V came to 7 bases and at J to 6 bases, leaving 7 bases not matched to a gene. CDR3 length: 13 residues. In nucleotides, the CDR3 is TGTGCCAGTAACACAGGGGGGGAGTCTGAAGCTTTCTTT. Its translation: CASNTGGESEAFF.

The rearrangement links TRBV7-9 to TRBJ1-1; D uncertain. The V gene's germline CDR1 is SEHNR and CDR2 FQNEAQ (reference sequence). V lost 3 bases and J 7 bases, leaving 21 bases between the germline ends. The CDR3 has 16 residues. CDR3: CASSFLTRVTEGEAFF. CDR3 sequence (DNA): TGTGCCAGCAGCTTTTTAACGAGGGTGACCGAAGGTGAAGCTTTCTTT.

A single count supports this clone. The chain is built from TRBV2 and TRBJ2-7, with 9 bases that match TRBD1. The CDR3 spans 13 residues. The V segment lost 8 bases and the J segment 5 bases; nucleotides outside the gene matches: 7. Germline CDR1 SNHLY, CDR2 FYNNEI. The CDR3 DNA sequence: TGTGCCAGCTCCGGGGACAGGGAGGACGAGCAGTACTTC. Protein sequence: CASSGDREDEQYF.

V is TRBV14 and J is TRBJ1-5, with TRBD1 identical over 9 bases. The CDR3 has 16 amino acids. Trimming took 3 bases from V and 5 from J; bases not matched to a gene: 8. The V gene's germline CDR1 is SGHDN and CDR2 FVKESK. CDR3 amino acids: CASSHRRQGVHQPQHF. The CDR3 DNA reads TGTGCCAGCAGCCATAGGAGACAGGGGGTCCATCAGCCCCAGCATTTT. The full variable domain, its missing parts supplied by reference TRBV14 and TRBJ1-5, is EAGVTQFPSHSVIEKGQTVTLRCDPISGHDNLYWYRRVMGKEIKFLLHFVKESKQDESGMPNNRFLAERTGGTYSTLKVQPAELEDSGVYFCASSHRRQGVHQPQHFGDGTRLSIL.

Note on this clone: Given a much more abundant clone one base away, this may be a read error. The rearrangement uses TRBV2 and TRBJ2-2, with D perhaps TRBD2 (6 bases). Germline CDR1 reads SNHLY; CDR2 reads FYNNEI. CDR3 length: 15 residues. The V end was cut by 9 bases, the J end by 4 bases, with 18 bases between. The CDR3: CASEGGGAGTGELFF. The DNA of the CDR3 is TGTGCCAGTGAGGGTGGAGGGGCGGGCACCGGGGAGCTGTTTTTT.

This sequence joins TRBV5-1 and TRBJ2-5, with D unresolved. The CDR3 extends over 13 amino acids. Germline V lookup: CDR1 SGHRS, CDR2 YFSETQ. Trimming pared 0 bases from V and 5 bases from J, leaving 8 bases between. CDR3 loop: CASSLELGETQYF. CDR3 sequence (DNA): TGCGCCAGCAGCTTGGAGTTGGGGGAGACCCAGTACTTC.

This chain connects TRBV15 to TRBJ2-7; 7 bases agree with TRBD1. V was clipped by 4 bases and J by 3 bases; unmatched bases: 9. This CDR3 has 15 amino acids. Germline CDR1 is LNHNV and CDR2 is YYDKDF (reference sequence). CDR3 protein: CATSKGGHSLYEQYF. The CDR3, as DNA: TGTGCCACCAGCAAAGGGGGCCACTCTCTCTACGAGCAGTACTTC.

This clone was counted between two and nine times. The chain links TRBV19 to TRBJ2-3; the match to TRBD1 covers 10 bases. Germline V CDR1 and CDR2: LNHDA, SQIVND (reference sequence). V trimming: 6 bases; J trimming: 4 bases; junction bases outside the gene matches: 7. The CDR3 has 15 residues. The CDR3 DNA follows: TGTGCCAGTAGCCGAGGGACAGGGGCAGCAGATACGCAGTATTTT. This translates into CASSRGTGAADTQYF. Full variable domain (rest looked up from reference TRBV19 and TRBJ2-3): DGGITQSPKYLFRKEGQNVTLSCEQNLNHDAMYWYRQDPGQGLRLIYYSQIVNDFQKGDIAEGYSVSREKKESFPLTVTSAQKNPTAFYLCASSRGTGAADTQYFGPGTRLTVL.

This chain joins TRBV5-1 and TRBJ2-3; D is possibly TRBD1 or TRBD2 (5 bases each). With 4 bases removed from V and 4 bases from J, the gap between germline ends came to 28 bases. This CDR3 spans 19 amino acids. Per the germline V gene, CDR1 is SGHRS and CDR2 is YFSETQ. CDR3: CASSRGAVSGRAVADTQYF. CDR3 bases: TGCGCCAGCAGCAGGGGAGCGGTTTCGGGCCGTGCGGTGGCAGATACGCAGTATTTT. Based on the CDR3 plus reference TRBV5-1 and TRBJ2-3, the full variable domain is KAGVTQTPRYLIKTRGQQVTLSCSPISGHRSVSWYQQTPGQGLQFLFEYFSETQRNKGNFPGRFSGRQFSNSRSEMNVSTLELGDSALYLCASSRGAVSGRAVADTQYFGPGTRLTVL.

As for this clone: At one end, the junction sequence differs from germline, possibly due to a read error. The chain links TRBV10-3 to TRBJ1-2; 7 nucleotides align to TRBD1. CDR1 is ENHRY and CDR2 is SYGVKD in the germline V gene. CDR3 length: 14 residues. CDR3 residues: CAISESPHRGIDAF. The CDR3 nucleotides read TGTGCCATCAGTGAGTCCCCACACAGGGGAATTGATGCCTTC.

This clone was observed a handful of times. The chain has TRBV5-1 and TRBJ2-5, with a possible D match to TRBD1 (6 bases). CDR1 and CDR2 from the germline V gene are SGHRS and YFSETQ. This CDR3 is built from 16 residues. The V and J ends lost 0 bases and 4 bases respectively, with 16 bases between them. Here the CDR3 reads CASSLGVGQSGETQYF. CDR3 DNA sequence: TGCGCCAGCAGCTTGGGGGTCGGACAGTCAGGAGAGACCCAGTACTTC. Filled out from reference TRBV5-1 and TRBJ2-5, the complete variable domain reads KAGVTQTPRYLIKTRGQQVTLSCSPISGHRSVSWYQQTPGQGLQFLFEYFSETQRNKGNFPGRFSGRQFSNSRSEMNVSTLELGDSALYLCASSLGVGQSGETQYFGPGTRLLVL.

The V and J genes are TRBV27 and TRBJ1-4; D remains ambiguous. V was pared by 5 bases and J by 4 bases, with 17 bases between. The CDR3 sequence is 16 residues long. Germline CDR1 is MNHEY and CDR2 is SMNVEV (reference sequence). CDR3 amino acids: CASSPTGWAGNEKLFF. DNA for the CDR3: TGTGCCAGCAGTCCCACGGGGTGGGCAGGTAATGAAAAACTGTTTTTT.